These T cell receptor beta chains were read from a single sample in a study of CD8 T cells in ankylosing spondylitis. A single record per CDR3 protein comes from TCRdb applying MiXCR to the 5' RACE reads. Altogether approximately 110,000 distinct CDR3 sequences are present, around 24% being singletons, with the ten largest covering roughly 12%. The sequenced sample consisted of synovial fluid, either unsorted or a sorted T cell fraction (not recorded which). These receptors were obtained from a male donor with ankylosing spondylitis. Each CDR3 is given with its conserved first and last residue. Each record gives: J gene, V gene, clone size, D gene, CDR3 DNA, CDR3 protein. The D gene is left open where the match is weak. Some rows mark clone size as missing; the rest say once, few, many or name a class of expanded clone.

TRBJ2-3	TRBV12-3/TRBV12-4	medium-sized	NA	TGTGCCAGCAGTCCCAGAAACACAGATACGCAGTATTTT	CASSPRNTDTQYF
TRBJ1-2	TRBV18	many	NA	TGTGCCAGCTCACGGAACAGCCCGGGGGATTATGGCTACACCTTC	CASSRNSPGDYGYTF
TRBJ2-1	TRBV5-1	NA	NA	TGCGCCAGCAGTTCGGGGACTTTCTCCTACAATGAGCAGTTCTTC	CASSSGTFSYNEQFF
TRBJ1-2	TRBV10-1	many	TRBD1	TGCGCCAGCAGTGAGTCGGTCGGGACAGTAGGCGGCTACACCTTC	CASSESVGTVGGYTF
TRBJ2-3	TRBV5-1	NA	TRBD2	TGCGCCAGCAGCTCCGCACTAGCGGGAACAGTAGATACGCAGTATTTT	CASSSALAGTVDTQYF
TRBJ2-2	TRBV3-1	many	NA	TGTGCCAGCAGGTTACAGGGAAGGATCACCGGGGAGCTGTTTTTT	CASRLQGRITGELFF
TRBJ1-2	TRBV20-1	NA	TRBD1	TGCAGTGCTAGACAGGGGGTCCCCTATGGCTACACCTTC	CSARQGVPYGYTF
TRBJ2-1	TRBV7-6	few	TRBD2	TGTGCCAGCAGCTTTGCGGGAGAATGGGGTGAGCAGTTCTTC	CASSFAGEWGEQFF
TRBJ2-5	TRBV5-1	NA	NA	TGCGCCAGCAGCCGTTGGTCCCAAGAGACCCAGTACTTC	CASSRWSQETQYF
TRBJ2-5	TRBV29-1	few	TRBD2	TGCAGCGTTGAAGGCGGGAGCGCCGGGGCCCAGTACTTC	CSVEGGSAGAQYF
TRBJ2-1	TRBV19	NA	TRBD1	TGTGCCAGTAGTGGACAGGTGGCATTGGGGCAGTTCTTC	CASSGQVALGQFF
TRBJ2-2	TRBV7-2	NA	TRBD2	TGTGCCAGCAGCGGGAGGGCCATCGGGGAGCTGTTTTTT	CASSGRAIGELFF
TRBJ2-7	TRBV3-1	NA	TRBD2	TGTGCCAGCAGCCAGACGGGACTAGGTCCATGGGGGCAGTACTTC	CASSQTGLGPWGQYF
TRBJ1-2	TRBV2	NA	NA	TGTGCCAGCAGGCTGACAGGTTTTTCATATGGCTACACCTTC	CASRLTGFSYGYTF
TRBJ2-6	TRBV9	NA	TRBD2	TGTGCCAGCAGCGTCGGACTAGCGGGAGGCTCTGGGGCCAACGTCCTGACTTTC	CASSVGLAGGSGANVLTF
TRBJ1-2	TRBV6-5	few	NA	TGTGCCAGCAGTTACTCGGGGACGGGGGGCTACACCTTC	CASSYSGTGGYTF